The 12 T cell receptor beta chains presented below share a single source sample, sequenced in a study of T-cell memory formation after mild COVID-19. TCRdb analysed the 5' RACE reads with MiXCR anew, one entry per CDR3 protein. The top ten hold 8.1% of the sample, which has about 560,000 distinct CDR3 sequences, around 16% seen once. The sequenced sample was PBMCs or a T cell subset sorted from them (not recorded which). The source is an adult woman who had mild COVID-19 (a few samples of this study predate the infection). Cell type and time point are not known.

The sample holds many counts of this clonotype. The chain employs TRBV7-9 and TRBJ1-6; no clear D. The length of the CDR3 is 16 residues. The germline V gene encodes CDR1 SEHNR and CDR2 FQNEAQ (reference sequence). Deletions cut 6 bases from V and 6 bases from J, with 18 bases between. This CDR3 is CASSSPAGFSNSPLHF. CDR3 nucleotides: TGTGCCAGCAGTAGCCCGGCGGGGTTCAGTAATTCACCCCTCCACTTT.

This clonotype has more than one count but fewer than ten. The chain couples TRBV2 to TRBJ2-5; 11 positions match TRBD2. V lost 6 bases to trimming and J lost 3 bases; unmatched junction nucleotides: 6. The CDR3 consists of 15 residues. In germline, CDR1 is SNHLY, CDR2 FYNNEI. Here the CDR3 reads CASSPGTSGKETQYF. The DNA of the CDR3 is TGTGCCAGCAGCCCTGGGACTAGCGGAAAAGAGACCCAGTACTTC.

The gene calls are TRBV3-1 and TRBJ1-2; unclear D gene. The CDR3 loop spans 15 amino acids. Deletions cut 1 base from V and 4 bases from J, with 13 bases between. CDR1 is LGHDT and CDR2 is YNNKEL in the germline V gene (reference sequence). Here the CDR3 DNA reads TGTGCCAGCAGCCAAGTCGGAAGCTTTCCCTATGGCTACACCTTC. This translates into CASSQVGSFPYGYTF.

The rearrangement joins TRBV5-1 to TRBJ2-3, with D possibly being TRBD1 or TRBD2 (5 bases each). The CDR3 has 15 amino acids. V was clipped by 3 bases and J by 0 bases, with 11 bases between them. The germline V gene encodes CDR1 SGHRS and CDR2 YFSETQ. The CDR3 DNA reads as TGCGCCAGCAGCTCTGGGACCCTGAGCACAGATACGCAGTATTTT. Translation gives CASSSGTLSTDTQYF.

This clonotype appeared once. The V call is TRBV25-1, the J call TRBJ1-4; perhaps TRBD1 as D (5 bases). This CDR3 contains 14 residues. CDR1 is MGHDK, CDR2 SYGVNS, per germline. The V and J ends lost 6 bases and 5 bases respectively, with 13 bases between them. The CDR3 DNA is TGTGCCAGCAGGGACGGGGGGAAGAATGAAAAACTGTTTTTT. Protein product: CASRDGGKNEKLFF.

V usage is TRBV5-5 and J usage is TRBJ1-2, with a possible D match to TRBD1 (6 bases). Germline V CDR1 and CDR2: SGHKS, YYEKEE (reference sequence). The V gene lost 0 bases and the J gene lost 0 bases, with 12 bases spanning the gap. The CDR3 is 16 amino acids. Written as DNA, the CDR3 is TGTGCCAGCAGCTTGGGGGCAGGGGAGACTAACTATGGCTACACCTTC. It codes for CASSLGAGETNYGYTF.

This clonotype appeared a few times. The genes are TRBV29-1 and TRBJ1-1; D uncertain. This CDR3 has 14 amino acids. Germline V CDR1 and CDR2: SQVTM, ANQGSEA. V was pared by 3 bases and J by 0 bases, with 11 bases between. CDR3 sequence reads: CSVDADTMNTEAFF. The CDR3 DNA sequence: TGCAGCGTTGATGCAGATACAATGAACACTGAAGCTTTCTTT.

This clonotype has ten or more counts. The rearrangement uses TRBV4-3 and TRBJ2-1; D might be TRBD1 (6 bases). V lost 0 bases, J lost 3 bases, and 9 bases lay in between. This CDR3 comprises 15 residues. Germline lookup yields CDR1 LGHNA and CDR2 YSLEER. CDR3 coding DNA: TGCGCCAGCAGCCAAGATCGAGGGGGCTACAATGAGCAGTTCTTC. It yields the protein CASSQDRGGYNEQFF.

This clonotype was counted only a few times. The rearrangement uses TRBV7-2 and TRBJ2-3; D is possibly TRBD2 (5 bases). Germline values: CDR1 SGHTA, CDR2 FQGNSA. Trimming left V 3 bases short and J 0 bases short, with 7 bases between. The CDR3 extends over 14 amino acids. CDR3 residues: CASSFWTSTDTQYF. CDR3 DNA: TGTGCCAGCAGCTTCTGGACTAGCACAGATACGCAGTATTTT.

V and J are TRBV20-1 and TRBJ1-5; no reliable D call. CDR1 and CDR2 (germline): DFQATT, SNEGSKA (reference sequence). Trimming removed 0 bases at V and 4 bases at J, with 13 bases between. This CDR3 comprises 15 residues. As DNA, the CDR3 is TGCAGTGCTAGAGAGGCAACGATTAGAAATCAGCCCCAGCATTTT. This codes for CSAREATIRNQPQHF.

This clonotype was seen a few times. The V gene is TRBV6-5, the J gene TRBJ2-1; TRBD1 matches 9 bases. Trimming removed 2 bases from V and 13 bases from J; junction bases left unmatched: 3. Germline lookup yields CDR1 MNHEY and CDR2 SVGAGI. The CDR3 spans 12 residues. DNA for the CDR3: TGTGCCAGCAGTTACCCGGGACAGGGTCAGTTCTTC. It codes for CASSYPGQGQFF.

V usage is TRBV29-1 and J usage is TRBJ1-4, with a possible D match to TRBD1 (5 bases). CDR3 length: 11 residues. Per germline, CDR1 SQVTM and CDR2 ANQGSEA. Trimming left V 5 bases short and J 11 bases short, with 12 bases between. The CDR3 spells CSVSDEGKLFF. CDR3 in DNA: TGCAGCGTTTCCGACGAGGGGAAACTGTTTTTT.